This T cell receptor (beta chain) is drawn from a study of T-cell reconstitution after alpha-beta-depleted transplantation in children. Preparation of the TCRbeta library used unique molecular identifiers. MiXCR was run by TCRdb on the PCR reads, yielding one entry per CDR3 protein. The data hold some 490,000 distinct CDR3 sequences, with around an eighth observed a single time. This sequence was found in a human donor who donated a stem cell graft to a child with combined immunodeficiency. Sequenced material: PBMCs from the stem cell graft donor, taken from the stem cell graft.

DNA for the CDR3: TGCGCCAGCAGCCAATGGACAGGCACCGGGGAGCTGTTTTTT. It is translated as CASSQWTGTGELFF. The V and J genes are TRBV4-3 and TRBJ2-2, with 7 bases matching TRBD1. After removal of 2 bases from V and 4 bases from J, the junction contained 1 base not matched to a gene. Germline V gene lookup returns CDR1 LGHNA and CDR2 YSLEER. The CDR3 extends over 14 amino acids.